The following is a TCR beta chain sequence with its context. Its specific antigen is unknown. Nothing much larger sits one base from this clone, and base qualities are not available. Using the deep immunoSEQ assay, TCR CDR3 regions were amplified from genomic DNA by multiplex PCR. For each cell subset, the extracted genomic DNA was distributed evenly across all wells of several immunoSEQ 96-well plates, and each plate served as one replicate. Each replicate PCR for sorted subsets received 150 to 250 ng genomic DNA, equal to roughly 29,000 T cell genomes. The purified libraries were quantified using a Qubit 3.0 fluorometer, sized with a Bioanalyzer 2100, and then quantified again using the KAPA Library Quantification kit. Each immunoSEQ 96-well plate was sequenced on its own single-read 150-cycle Illumina NextSeq 550 flow cell. In the authors' own workflow: Because the immunoSEQ output held only junctional sequences and lacked quality scores, the filtering could not match the filtering applied to full-length reads. Sequences were annotated with PyIR, a Python wrapper for IgBLAST v1.9, using IMGT germline references to assign V/J genes and CDR3. Any read was removed if the V/J assignment was weak (E-value above 1e-6), the CDR3 was missing, or the read contained stop codons, out-of-frame junctions, or ambiguous translated residues. V3J clonotypes were defined by identical inferred V gene, J gene, and CDR3 amino acid sequence. The percentage overlap between two repertoires was calculated by dividing the number of shared unique clonotypes by the size of the smaller repertoire. Repertoire richness was assessed with RTK rarefaction, the Chao1 estimator, and Recon v2.1 estimates of unobserved clonotypes. OLGA was used to compute generation probabilities for all TCRbeta clonotypes that the gDNA method yielded from a few donors. TCRdb stores this immuneACCESS table with in-frame sequences only. Part of the clones is absent; in the studies checked, under half of the shortfall reflects unresolved V genes, and no reason is known for the rest. That table supplies the V and J calls and clone size; D and trimming were determined from the DNA. This sample gives a few hundred thousand clones in total; over 60% of them show up just once. In total, the top ten clones hold around 10% of the sample.

Donors were healthy HIV-negative adults with no recently reported acute infections or vaccinations. Only Caucasian adults living in Nashville, Tennessee, USA were represented among the donors. CD4+ T cells were enriched by magnetic negative selection, after which naive cells were positively selected on CD45RA and the negative fraction was taken as the memory subset. Blood was collected by leukapheresis, and PBMCs were isolated by Ficoll-Histopaque density gradient centrifugation and then cryopreserved in liquid nitrogen vapor phase. Analytical flow cytometry was used to check the purity and quantity of each magnetically sorted T cell population. Genomic DNA was isolated from every sorted fraction and measured by UV absorbance on a Nanodrop 2000c. V and J are truncated by 5 bases and 3 bases respectively, leaving an intervening sequence of 10 bases. The CDR3, cysteine through phenylalanine, is 13 amino acids long. Only the CDR3 DNA stays, 39 bases, in frame from base 1. The germline V gene gives CDR1 as SGHTA and CDR2 as FQGTGA.

The data originate from a study of shared clonotypes between healthy human individuals (dated by TCRdb to about 2020). Turning to the overall study: A couple of women and a few men aged 18 to 49 years were included in the cohort. For each donor, CD4 naive and CD4 memory were each given three plates, CD8 naive was given two plates, and CD8 memory was given one plate. To estimate repertoire size and how much clonotypes are shared between individuals, the study performed deep sequencing of blood TCR repertoires from five healthy adults. To increase sequencing depth and limit assay-specific biases, different laboratories used diverse techniques to prepare libraries and sequence TCR repertoires. Leukapheresis yielded between about 0.8 and 9.5 billion PBMCs per donor. Overall results and qualifications from the work: The small number of donors limited the genetic and exposure-history diversity represented. Estimated clonotype richness was generally larger for naive than for memory subsets. Sampling was restricted to blood, and TCR repertoires in tissue are likely to differ from TCR repertoires in blood. Pairwise subsampling led to the expectation that sequencing depth would affect the degree of clonotype sharing among donors. Clonotypes shared by all four sorted-subset donors showed higher generation probabilities than non-shared clonotypes. Rarefaction of sorted-subset datasets indicated incomplete sequencing despite the large sequencing depth. About 4.5% of naive CD4, 3.5% of naive CD8, about 2.5% of memory CD4, and more than 0.35% of memory CD8 clonotypes were shared across a few donors.

The sample consisted of memory CD4+ T cells sorted from blood. The sample's cell subset or site, from its label and the paper: CD45RA-negative fraction. The TCR originated in a man aged 30 to 39 in good health. The V and J genes are TRBV7-3 and TRBJ2-5; a weak D assignment points to TRBD1 (6 bases agree). Here the CDR3 is given as CASSVYREETQYF. The DNA sequence reads TGTGCCAGCAGCGTATACAGGGAAGAGACCCAGTACTTC.